This T cell receptor (beta chain) was retrieved from a study of cytomegalovirus exposure and HLA in healthy donors. Study-wide points: V- and J-gene trimming in TCR beta was tied to a missense DCLRE1C variant by an analysis performed later.

A note on this clone: Its antigen is not known.

Primers for the PCR totalled 60 Vbeta and 13 Jbeta. The repertoire was sequenced with immunoSEQ multiplex PCR; TCRdb's copy has only in-frame clones and lacks some. The top ten hold less than 3% of the sample, which has about 150,000 clones, about 82% seen once. This sequence was found in a male donor in good health and CMV-seronegative. Source material: PBMCs.

CDR3 in amino acids: CATSRAPGGYGYTF. The CDR3 region has the DNA TGTGCCACCAGCAGAGCCCCAGGGGGGTATGGCTACACCTTC. The chain is built from TRBV15 and TRBJ1-2; 7 positions match TRBD1. CDR3 size: 14 residues. CDR1 is LNHNV and CDR2 is YYDKDF in the germline V gene (reference sequence). Trimming at V came to 1 base and at J to 5 bases, leaving 4 bases not matched to a gene.